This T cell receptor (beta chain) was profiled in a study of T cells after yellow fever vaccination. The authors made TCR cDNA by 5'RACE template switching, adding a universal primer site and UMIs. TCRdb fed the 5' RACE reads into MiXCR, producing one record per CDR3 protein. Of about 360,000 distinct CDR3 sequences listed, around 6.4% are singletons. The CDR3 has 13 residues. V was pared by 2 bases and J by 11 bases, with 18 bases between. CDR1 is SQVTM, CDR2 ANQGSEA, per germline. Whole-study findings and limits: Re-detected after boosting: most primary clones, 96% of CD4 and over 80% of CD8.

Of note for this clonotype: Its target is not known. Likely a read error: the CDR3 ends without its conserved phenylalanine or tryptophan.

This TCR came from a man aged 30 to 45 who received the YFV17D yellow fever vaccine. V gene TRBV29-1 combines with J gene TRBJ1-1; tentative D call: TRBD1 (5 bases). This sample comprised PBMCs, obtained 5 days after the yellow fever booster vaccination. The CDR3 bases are TGCAGCGTTGAAAGTACGACCGGGGCCGGGGCTTTCTCT. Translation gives CSVESTTGAGAFS.